This T cell receptor beta chain was sequenced for a study of blood T cell repertoires in COVID-19. Clones were read by immunoSEQ multiplex PCR, and TCRdb kept only the in-frame ones, dropping some. This table holds 250,000 to 300,000 clones, more than 75% found once. This clone was counted once. The CDR3 length is 15 residues. The ends were cut back, 2 bases at V and 4 bases at J, with 15 bases in the middle. The germline gives CDR1 SGDLS, CDR2 YYNGEE. Material for sequencing was peripheral blood. This sequence joins TRBV9 and TRBJ1-2; a weak D match, TRBD1 (5 bases). This clonotype was sampled from a woman aged 40 to 49 who had recovered from COVID-19. The CDR3 nucleotides are TGTGCCAGCAGCGTGAGTAGGGGATTCGGCTATGGCTACACCTTC. Encoded protein: CASSVSRGFGYGYTF.